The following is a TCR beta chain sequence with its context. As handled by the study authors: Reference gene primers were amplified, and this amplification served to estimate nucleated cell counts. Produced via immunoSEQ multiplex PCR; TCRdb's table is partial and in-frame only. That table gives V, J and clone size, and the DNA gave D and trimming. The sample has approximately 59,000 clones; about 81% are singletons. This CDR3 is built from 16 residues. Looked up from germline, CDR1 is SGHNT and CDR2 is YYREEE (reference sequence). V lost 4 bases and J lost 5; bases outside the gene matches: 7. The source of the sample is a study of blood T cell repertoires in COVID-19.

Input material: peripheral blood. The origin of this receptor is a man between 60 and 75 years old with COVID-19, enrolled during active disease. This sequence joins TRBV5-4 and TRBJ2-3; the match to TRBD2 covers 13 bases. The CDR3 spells CASSRLAGGKGDTQYF. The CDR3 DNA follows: TGTGCCAGCAGCCGACTAGCGGGGGGAAAGGGAGATACGCAGTATTTT.